The 10 T cell receptor beta chains below come from one sample, sequenced in a study of OX40 agonist ivuxolimab in advanced cancers. This table comes from immunoSEQ multiplex PCR, and its TCRdb copy is limited to in-frame clones, with some not included. This table holds 150,000 to 190,000 clones, approximately 94% found once. The input for sequencing was CD4+ or CD8+ T cells sorted from blood, taken in a trial of the OX40 agonist ivuxolimab. The receptor set was obtained from an adult with an advanced solid tumor such as melanoma, head and neck, liver or kidney cancer.

The chain carries TRBV7-2 and TRBJ1-1; D possibly corresponds to TRBD1 (6 bases). The CDR3 totals 15 residues. V gave up 5 bases and J gave up 0 bases, with 13 bases separating them. Germline lookup yields CDR1 SGHTA and CDR2 FQGNSA. CDR3 in DNA: TGTGCCAGCAGCACTACCGGGACAATGAACACTGAAGCTTTCTTT. Its protein is CASSTTGTMNTEAFF.

The V call is TRBV5-1, the J call TRBJ2-7; 14 positions agree with TRBD2. The CDR3 sequence is 15 residues long. Germline CDR1 SGHRS, CDR2 YFSETQ. Trimming took 3 bases from V and 6 from J; bases not matched to a gene: 5. The CDR3 DNA reads as TGCGCCAGCAGCTGGGGACTAGCGGGAGAAGGCGAGCAGTACTTC. This gives the protein CASSWGLAGEGEQYF. The variable domain in full, completed from reference TRBV5-1 and TRBJ2-7, reads KAGVTQTPRYLIKTRGQQVTLSCSPISGHRSVSWYQQTPGQGLQFLFEYFSETQRNKGNFPGRFSGRQFSNSRSEMNVSTLELGDSALYLCASSWGLAGEGEQYFGPGTRLTVT.

The chain has TRBV10-1 and TRBJ2-1; 9 bases are shared with TRBD1. From germline, CDR1 is WNHNN and CDR2 SYGVQD (reference sequence). This CDR3 is 14 amino acids long. Germline trimming cut 8 bases from V and 5 bases from J; bases unmatched to any gene: 7. The DNA of the CDR3 is TGCGCCAGCGAAGGGACAGGGTCCCACAATGAGCAGTTCTTC. Its protein is CASEGTGSHNEQFF.

V usage is TRBV15 and J usage is TRBJ1-1; no definite D call. This CDR3 region has 16 residues. The V end was cut by 0 bases, the J end by 2 bases, with 13 bases between. Per germline, CDR1 LNHNV and CDR2 YYDKDF (reference sequence). The CDR3 DNA reads as TGTGCCACCAGCAGAGACCTCAGGAGATTTAACACTGAAGCTTTCTTT. This codes for CATSRDLRRFNTEAFF.

The rearrangement joins TRBV5-1 to TRBJ2-2; D ambiguous. Between the trimmed V and J ends, which lost 3 bases and 3 bases, there was a span of 9 bases. Germline V gene lookup returns CDR1 SGHRS and CDR2 YFSETQ. CDR3 length: 14 amino acids. The DNA of the CDR3 is TGCGCCAGCAGCTCCTCCGTTTACACCGGGGAGCTGTTTTTT. Translating it yields CASSSSVYTGELFF.

The V gene is TRBV6-1, the J gene TRBJ1-2; 8 bases are shared with TRBD1. The CDR3 totals 12 residues. The germline V gene encodes CDR1 MNHNS and CDR2 SASEGT. J was trimmed by 7 bases and V by 8 bases; bases with no gene match: 6. The CDR3 region is CASEIQGGGYTF. The CDR3 region has the DNA TGTGCCAGCGAAATACAGGGGGGTGGCTACACCTTC.

The genes are TRBV5-1 and TRBJ2-1, with 7 bases identical to TRBD1. V lost 4 bases and J lost 4; bases outside the gene matches: 5. The CDR3 length is 14 residues. Looked up from germline, CDR1 is SGHRS and CDR2 is YFSETQ. CDR3 sequence: CASSTRGQYNEQFF. The CDR3 DNA is TGCGCCAGCAGCACCAGGGGACAGTACAATGAGCAGTTCTTC.

V usage is TRBV28 and J usage is TRBJ2-2; D gene unclear. The CDR3 covers 12 residues. Trimming took 2 bases from V and 5 from J, leaving 3 bases between them. Germline CDR1 is MDHEN and CDR2 is SYDVKM. CDR3 loop: CASSLGTGELFF. CDR3 DNA sequence: TGTGCCAGCAGTTTAGGGACCGGGGAGCTGTTTTTT.

There are a few counts of this clone. The chain employs TRBV7-9 and TRBJ2-7, with D hard to call. The germline V gene encodes CDR1 SEHNR and CDR2 FQNEAQ (reference sequence). The CDR3 sequence is 12 residues long. The ends were cut back, 5 bases at V and 0 bases at J, with 5 bases in the middle. Here the CDR3 DNA reads TGTGCCAGCAGCCGCAGCTCCTACGAGCAGTACTTC. Translating it yields CASSRSSYEQYF.

The chain links TRBV28 to TRBJ1-1; D is possibly TRBD1 (5 bases). CDR1 and CDR2 from the germline V gene are MDHEN and SYDVKM. The CDR3 has 13 residues. The V end was cut by 5 bases, the J end by 6 bases, with 13 bases between. CDR3 sequence reads: CASSTSGRAEAFF. The CDR3 region has the DNA TGTGCCAGCAGTACCTCAGGGAGAGCTGAAGCTTTCTTT.